This TCR beta chain derives from a study of T cell responses to AZD1222 COVID-19 vaccine. Across the whole study: Second doses were pooled across both intervals (about 4 or about 12 weeks). Whole-study findings and limits: Donors skewed white British and female; clonal diversity was possibly underestimated.

The sample holds one count of this clone. No antigen is known for it. Profiling relied on immunoSEQ multiplex PCR, and the TCRdb table lists in-frame clones only, not all of them. The data contain around 150,000 clones, 90% of them singletons. CDR3 length: 16 residues. Germline assignment: CDR1 SGHRS and CDR2 YFSETQ. The trim removed 4 bases at V and 2 bases at J, leaving 10 bases unmatched. The sequencing here drew on peripheral blood, taken on day 0 of AZD1222 vaccination. The sequence derives from an adult in good health. V is TRBV5-1 and J is TRBJ2-5; 8 bases match TRBD2. The CDR3 spells CASSMTTSGLQETQYF. The CDR3 region has the DNA TGCGCCAGCAGCATGACTACTAGCGGACTTCAAGAGACCCAGTACTTC.